This T cell receptor (beta chain) emerged from a study of vaccination and CD4 T cells after COVID-19. About the study: Post-COVID draws followed diagnosis by a median approximately 100 days (range 35 to 161).

Indicated treatment: roughly ten-day PBMC culture with coronavirus spike peptide pools or control peptides (ViraFEST assay). This clonotype has just a few counts. Its target is not known. An Oncomine TCR Beta short-read assay was used to sequence the DNA from cultured CD4+ T cells. The source of extracted genomic DNA was cultured CD4+ T cells. MiXCR was run by TCRdb on the PCR reads, yielding one entry per CDR3 protein. Among about 7,000 distinct CDR3 sequences listed, around two thirds were seen once. Study-level findings and limits: In convalescent patients, 304 of 307 vaccine-specific clones were mono-reactive for SARS-CoV-2 spike.

This clonotype was sampled from a human donor who had recovered from COVID-19. Sample: CD4+ T cells from blood, cultured in vitro.

The CDR3 here is CSAILAGGYNEQFF. CDR3 nucleotides: TGCAGTGCTATTCTTGCGGGAGGGTACAATGAGCAGTTCTTC. J is TRBJ2-1 and V is TRBV20-1, with 9 bases identical to TRBD2. The CDR3 contains 14 residues. With V trimmed by 4 bases and J by 4 bases, 5 bases remained unmatched. In germline, CDR1 is DFQATT, CDR2 SNEGSKA (reference sequence).